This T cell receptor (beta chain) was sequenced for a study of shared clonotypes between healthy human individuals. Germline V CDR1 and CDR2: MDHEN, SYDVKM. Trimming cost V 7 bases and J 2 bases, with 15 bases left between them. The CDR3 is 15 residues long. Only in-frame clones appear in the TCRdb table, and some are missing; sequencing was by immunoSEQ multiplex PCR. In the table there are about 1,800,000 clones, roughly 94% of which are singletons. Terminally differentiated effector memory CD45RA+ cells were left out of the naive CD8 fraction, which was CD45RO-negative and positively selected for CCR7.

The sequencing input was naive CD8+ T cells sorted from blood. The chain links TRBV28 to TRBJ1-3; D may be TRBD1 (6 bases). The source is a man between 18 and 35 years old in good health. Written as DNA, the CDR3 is TGTGCCAGCACAGCCCGGGGGCCGCCTGGAAACACCATATATTTT. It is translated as CASTARGPPGNTIYF.